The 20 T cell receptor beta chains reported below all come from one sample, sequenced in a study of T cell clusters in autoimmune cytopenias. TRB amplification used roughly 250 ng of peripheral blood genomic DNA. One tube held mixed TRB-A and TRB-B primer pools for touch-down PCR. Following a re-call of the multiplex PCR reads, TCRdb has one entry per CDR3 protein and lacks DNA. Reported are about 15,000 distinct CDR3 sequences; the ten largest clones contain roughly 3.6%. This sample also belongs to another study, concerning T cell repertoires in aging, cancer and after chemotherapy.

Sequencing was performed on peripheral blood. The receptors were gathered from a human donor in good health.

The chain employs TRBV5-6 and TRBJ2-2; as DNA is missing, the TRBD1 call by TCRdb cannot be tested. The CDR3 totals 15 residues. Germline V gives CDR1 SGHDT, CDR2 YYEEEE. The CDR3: CASSFPRGPPGELFF.

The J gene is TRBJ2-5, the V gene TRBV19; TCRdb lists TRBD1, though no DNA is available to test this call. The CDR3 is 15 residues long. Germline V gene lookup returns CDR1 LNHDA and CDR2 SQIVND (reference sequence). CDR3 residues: CASKGDRAEVETQYF.

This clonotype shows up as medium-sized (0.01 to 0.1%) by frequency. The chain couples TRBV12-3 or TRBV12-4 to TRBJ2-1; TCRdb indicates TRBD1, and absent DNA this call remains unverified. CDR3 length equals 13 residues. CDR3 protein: CASGPGQSNEQFF.

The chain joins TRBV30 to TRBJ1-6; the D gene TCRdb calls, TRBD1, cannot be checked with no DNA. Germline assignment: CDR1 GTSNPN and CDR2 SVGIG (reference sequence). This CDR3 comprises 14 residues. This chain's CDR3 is CAWSGGQGTSPLHF.

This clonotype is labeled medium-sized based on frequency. CDR3 sequence: CSVGLNTGELFF. V usage is TRBV29-1 and J usage is TRBJ2-2. The CDR3 sequence is 12 residues long. Germline V gene sequence: CDR1 SQVTM, CDR2 ANQGSEA.

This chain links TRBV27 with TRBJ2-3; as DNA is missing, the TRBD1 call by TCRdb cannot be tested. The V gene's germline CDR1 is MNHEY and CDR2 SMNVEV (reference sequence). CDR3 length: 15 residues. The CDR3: CASSSRDGRADTQYF.

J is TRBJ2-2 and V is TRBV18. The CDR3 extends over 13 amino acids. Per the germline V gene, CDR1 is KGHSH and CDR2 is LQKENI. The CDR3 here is CASSPGSTGELFF.

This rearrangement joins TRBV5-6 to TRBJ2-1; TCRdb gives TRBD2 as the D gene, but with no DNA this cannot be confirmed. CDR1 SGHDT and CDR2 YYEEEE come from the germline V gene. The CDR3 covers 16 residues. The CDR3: CASSPPGLAGGHEQFF.

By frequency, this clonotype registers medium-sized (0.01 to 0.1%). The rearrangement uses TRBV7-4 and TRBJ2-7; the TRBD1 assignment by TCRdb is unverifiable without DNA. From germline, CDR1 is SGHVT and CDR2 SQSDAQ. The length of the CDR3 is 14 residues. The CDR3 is CASSFAGGWYEQYF.

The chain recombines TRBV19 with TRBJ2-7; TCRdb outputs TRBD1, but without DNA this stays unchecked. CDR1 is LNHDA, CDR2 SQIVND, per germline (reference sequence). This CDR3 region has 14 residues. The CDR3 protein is CASGVAGTYYEQYF.

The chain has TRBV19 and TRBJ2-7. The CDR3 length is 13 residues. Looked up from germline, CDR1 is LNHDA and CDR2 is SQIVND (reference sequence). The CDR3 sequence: CASSMSNSYEQYF.

CDR3 region: CASSIYLCSVAGREGSYNEQFF. The chain combines TRBV11-1 with TRBJ2-1; TCRdb selects TRBD2, and the lack of DNA leaves this call unchecked. The CDR3 has 22 amino acids. Germline CDR1 reads SGHAT; CDR2 reads FQDESV (reference sequence).

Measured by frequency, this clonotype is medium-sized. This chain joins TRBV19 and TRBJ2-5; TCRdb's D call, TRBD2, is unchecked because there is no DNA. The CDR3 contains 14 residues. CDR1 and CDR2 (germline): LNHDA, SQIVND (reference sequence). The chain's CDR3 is CASSIRGPRETQYF.

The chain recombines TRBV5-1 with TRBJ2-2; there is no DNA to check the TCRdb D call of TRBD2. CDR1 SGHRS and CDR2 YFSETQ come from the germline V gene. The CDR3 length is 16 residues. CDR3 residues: CASGRSGGTNTGELFF.

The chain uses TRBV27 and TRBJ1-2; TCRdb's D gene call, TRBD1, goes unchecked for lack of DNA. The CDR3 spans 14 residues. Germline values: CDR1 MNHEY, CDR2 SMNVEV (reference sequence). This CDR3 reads CASSGFQGDYGYTF.

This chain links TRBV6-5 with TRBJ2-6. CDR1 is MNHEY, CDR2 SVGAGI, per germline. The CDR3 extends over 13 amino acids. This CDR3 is CASSGDRANVLTF.

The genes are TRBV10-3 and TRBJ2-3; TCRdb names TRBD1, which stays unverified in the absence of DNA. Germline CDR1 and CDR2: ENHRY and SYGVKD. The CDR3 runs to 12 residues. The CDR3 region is CAIRQGADTQYF.

The CDR3: CATMLAGGDIQYF. The chain links TRBV6-5 to TRBJ2-4; absent DNA, TCRdb's TRBD2 call cannot be checked. The CDR3 length is 13 residues. The germline CDR1 and CDR2 sequences are MNHEY and SVGAGI.

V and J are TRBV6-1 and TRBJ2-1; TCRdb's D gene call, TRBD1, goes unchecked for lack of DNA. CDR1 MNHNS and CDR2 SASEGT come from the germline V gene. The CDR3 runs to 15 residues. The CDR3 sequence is CASSARQGRYNEQFF.

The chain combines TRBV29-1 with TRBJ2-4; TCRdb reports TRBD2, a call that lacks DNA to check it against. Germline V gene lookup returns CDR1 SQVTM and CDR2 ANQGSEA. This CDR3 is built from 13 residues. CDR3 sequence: CSVYWDLANIQYF. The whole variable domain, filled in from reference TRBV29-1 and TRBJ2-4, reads SAVISQKPSRDICQRGTSLTIQCQVDSQVTMMFWYRQQPGQSLTLIATANQGSEATYESGFVIDKFPISRPNLTFSTLTVSNMSPEDSSIYLCSVYWDLANIQYFGAGTRLSVL.